Shown below are 14 T cell receptor beta chains from a single sample sequenced in a study of cytomegalovirus exposure and HLA in healthy donors. Use of 60 Vbeta and 13 Jbeta primers characterized the PCR. Assay used: immunoSEQ multiplex PCR; TCRdb lists only in-frame clones, some missing. The sample consists of fewer than 200,000 clones, more than 65% of them appearing once. The source material was PBMCs. Receptors were obtained from a male donor in good health and CMV-seronegative.

This clone was seen a few times. V usage is TRBV7-8 and J usage is TRBJ2-7; D call uncertain. V was trimmed by 1 base and J by 0 bases, leaving 4 bases between them. Germline CDR1 reads SGHVS; CDR2 reads FQNEAQ. The CDR3 is made up of 13 amino acids. The CDR3 DNA sequence: TGTGCCAGCAGCTTAGATTACTCCTACGAGCAGTACTTC. Translating gives CASSLDYSYEQYF.

This chain uses TRBV28 with TRBJ1-2; 7 bases line up with TRBD1. Germline V gene data show CDR1 as MDHEN and CDR2 as SYDVKM. CDR3 length equals 13 residues. With V trimmed by 7 bases and J by 4 bases, 6 bases remained unmatched. DNA for the CDR3: TGTGCCAGCACCTCGACAGGGTTCTATGGCTACACCTTC. It is translated as CASTSTGFYGYTF.

This sequence joins TRBV9 and TRBJ1-2, with D possibly being TRBD1 (6 bases). This CDR3 spans 13 amino acids. With 4 bases removed from V and 2 bases from J, the gap between germline ends came to 9 bases. From germline, CDR1 is SGDLS and CDR2 YYNGEE. CDR3 amino acids: CASSLDRNYGYTF. In nucleotides, the CDR3 is TGTGCCAGCAGCCTAGACAGGAACTATGGCTACACCTTC.

This CDR3 reads CASSLVLSYNEQFF. The CDR3 nucleotides read TGTGCCAGCAGCTTAGTTCTCTCCTACAATGAGCAGTTCTTC. The J gene is TRBJ2-1, the V gene TRBV7-9; unclear D gene. V was shortened by 1 base and J by 0 bases, with 4 bases between the two germline ends. Germline assignment: CDR1 SEHNR and CDR2 FQNEAQ (reference sequence). CDR3 length: 14 amino acids.

This chain joins TRBV7-8 and TRBJ2-5; D remains ambiguous. The CDR3 loop spans 14 amino acids. The V gene's germline CDR1 is SGHVS and CDR2 FQNEAQ. Trimming removed 1 base from V and 7 bases from J, with 13 bases in between. The CDR3 loop reads CASSLVRPRGTQYF. The CDR3 DNA reads as TGTGCCAGCAGCTTAGTTCGGCCGCGCGGGACCCAGTACTTC.

Comments on this clone: Distinct nucleotide sequences in the sample also encode this CDR3. The chain joins TRBV10-1 to TRBJ1-1; D is uncertain. The length of the CDR3 is 13 residues. Germline CDR1 reads WNHNN; CDR2 reads SYGVQD (reference sequence). Trimming took 2 bases from V and 3 from J, leaving 7 bases between them. The CDR3 is CASSEEYYTEAFF. In nucleotides, the CDR3 is TGCGCCAGCAGTGAGGAGTACTACACTGAAGCTTTCTTT.

V usage is TRBV9 and J usage is TRBJ2-1, with D possibly being TRBD1 (6 bases). The germline CDR1 and CDR2 sequences are SGDLS and YYNGEE. Trimming took off 3 bases at V and 7 bases at J, with 11 bases between the two ends. The CDR3 loop spans 13 amino acids. This chain's CDR3 is CASSAGVANEQFF. CDR3 coding DNA: TGTGCCAGCAGCGCAGGGGTGGCGAATGAGCAGTTCTTC.

The chain links TRBV10-3 to TRBJ1-5; weak D call: TRBD1 (5 bases). CDR1 is ENHRY and CDR2 is SYGVKD in the germline V gene. V was trimmed by 0 bases and J by 2 bases, leaving 17 bases between them. This CDR3 is built from 18 residues. This CDR3 reads CAISESTRGRVGNQPQHF. The CDR3 DNA sequence: TGTGCCATCAGTGAGTCAACGCGGGGACGGGTGGGCAATCAGCCCCAGCATTTT.

Here the CDR3 DNA reads TGTGCCAGCAGCCTGGACAGGGCGAGCGGGGAGCAGTACTTC. This sequence encodes CASSLDRASGEQYF. The gene calls are TRBV9 and TRBJ2-7, with 8 bases fitting TRBD1. Trimming took 4 bases from V and 7 from J; bases not matched to a gene: 10. CDR1 SGDLS and CDR2 YYNGEE come from the germline V gene. CDR3 length: 14 amino acids.

This chain joins TRBV7-9 and TRBJ2-7, with 7 bases fitting TRBD1. Trimming at V came to 0 bases and at J to 2 bases, leaving 4 bases not matched to a gene. CDR1 and CDR2 from the germline V gene are SEHNR and FQNEAQ (reference sequence). The CDR3 loop spans 15 amino acids. CDR3 amino acids: CASSLARDSAYEQYF. DNA of the CDR3: TGTGCCAGCAGCTTAGCCCGGGACAGCGCCTACGAGCAGTACTTC.

V gene TRBV25-1 combines with J gene TRBJ2-1, with 14 bases lining up with TRBD2. Germline lookup yields CDR1 MGHDK and CDR2 SYGVNS. After removal of 2 bases from V and 9 bases from J, the junction contained 6 bases not matched to a gene. The CDR3 totals 16 residues. The CDR3 nucleotides are TGTGCCAGCAGTGAAGGGACTAGCGGGGGATTGGGTGAGCAGTTCTTC. It is translated as CASSEGTSGGLGEQFF.

This clone was detected a few times. The CDR3 is CASSIGGKSGYTF. In DNA, the CDR3 is TGTGCCAGTAGTATTGGGGGGAAGAGCGGCTACACCTTC. V is TRBV19 and J is TRBJ1-2, with TRBD1 as a possible D gene (5 bases). CDR1 and CDR2 from the germline V gene are LNHDA and SQIVND (reference sequence). The CDR3 is made up of 13 amino acids. The V end lost 3 bases, the J end lost 8 bases, and 13 bases lay between the germline ends. The full variable domain, in which reference TRBV19 and TRBJ1-2 provide the parts outside the CDR3, is DGGITQSPKYLFRKEGQNVTLSCEQNLNHDAMYWYRQDPGQGLRLIYYSQIVNDFQKGDIAEGYSVSREKKESFPLTVTSAQKNPTAFYLCASSIGGKSGYTFGSGTRLTVV.

The CDR3 here is CASSKGQGLSYGYTF. DNA of the CDR3: TGTGCCAGTAGTAAGGGGCAGGGGTTGAGCTATGGCTACACCTTC. J is TRBJ1-2 and V is TRBV19, with D tentatively TRBD1 (6 bases). Per the germline V gene, CDR1 is LNHDA and CDR2 is SQIVND (reference sequence). The length of the CDR3 is 15 residues. V lost 4 bases to trimming and J lost 4 bases, with 16 bases between them.

The chain employs TRBV6-4 and TRBJ2-1; 7 bases are shared with TRBD1. In germline, CDR1 is MRHNA, CDR2 SNTAGT. The ends lost 4 bases at V and 0 bases at J; junction bases unmatched: 3. CDR3 size: 15 residues. The CDR3 protein is CASSAKGASYNEQFF. The CDR3 DNA reads as TGTGCCAGCAGTGCTAAGGGGGCCTCCTACAATGAGCAGTTCTTC.